This TCR beta chain derives from a study of T cell changes during pregnancy in multiple sclerosis. Libraries were prepared by immunoSEQ multiplex PCR; TCRdb keeps only in-frame clonotypes and omits some of them. This table holds 70,000 to 95,000 clones, more than 85% found once. The CDR3 is 16 residues long. Trimming pared 5 bases from V and 3 bases from J, leaving 19 bases between. The germline V gene encodes CDR1 SGHTA and CDR2 FQGTGA. This TCR derives from a female donor in good health, enrolled as a control in a pregnancy study. The starting material was peripheral blood, obtained after pregnancy. This chain joins TRBV7-3 and TRBJ2-5, with D possibly TRBD2 on 6 matching bases. The CDR3 sequence is CASSLGRDPTKETQYF. The CDR3 region has the DNA TGTGCCAGCAGCCTAGGGCGGGACCCAACCAAAGAGACCCAGTACTTC.